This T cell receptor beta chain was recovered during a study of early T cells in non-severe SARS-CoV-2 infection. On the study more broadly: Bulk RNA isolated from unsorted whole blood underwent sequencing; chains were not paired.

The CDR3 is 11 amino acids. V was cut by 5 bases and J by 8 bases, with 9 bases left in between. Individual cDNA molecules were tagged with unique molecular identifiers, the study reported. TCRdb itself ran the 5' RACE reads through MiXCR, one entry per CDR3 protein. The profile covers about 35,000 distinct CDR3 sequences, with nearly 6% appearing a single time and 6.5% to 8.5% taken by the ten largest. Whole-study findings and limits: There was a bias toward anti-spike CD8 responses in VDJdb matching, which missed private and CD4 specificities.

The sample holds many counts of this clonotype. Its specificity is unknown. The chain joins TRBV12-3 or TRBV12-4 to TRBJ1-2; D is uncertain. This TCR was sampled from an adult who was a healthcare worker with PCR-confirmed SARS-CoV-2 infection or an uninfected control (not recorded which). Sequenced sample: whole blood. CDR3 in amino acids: CASSAGHGYTF. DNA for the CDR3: TGTGCCAGCAGTGCAGGCCACGGCTACACCTTC.